The clone carrying this T cell receptor beta chain was seen ten or more times. Amplification from RNA transcripts yielded the TCR beta CDR3 regions. The workflow started with a first-round RT-PCR run with HTBI primers and then moved on to a second-round multiplex PCR. TCRdb used MiXCR to reprocess the multiplex PCR reads, holding one entry per CDR3 protein. The table has fewer than 600,000 distinct CDR3 sequences, 14% seen once. These data come from a study of Graves' ophthalmopathy and Graves' hyperthyroidism. Ophthalmopathic donors had moderate-to-severe activity, CAS ≥3 and NOSPECS ≥4, with disease that had lasted under 3 months. Other autoimmune diseases, uncontrolled infections, pregnancy or lactation excluded patients from enrollment. The PBMCs originated from roughly 11 ml of fresh peripheral blood. The CDR3 loop spans 16 amino acids. Trimming removed 3 bases at V and 3 bases at J, with 20 bases between. CDR1 is DFQATT, CDR2 SNEGSKA, per germline (reference sequence).

The receptor was isolated from a woman aged 25 to 39 with Graves' ophthalmopathy. V usage is TRBV20-1 and J usage is TRBJ1-2; D is perhaps TRBD1 (5 bases). Material for sequencing was blood. The CDR3 DNA reads as TGCAGTGCTAGTTTGAATTGGCAGGGCAAATACTATGGCTACACCTTC. This codes for CSASLNWQGKYYGYTF.